This entry is about one TCR beta chain. This clonotype was counted many times. Its cognate antigen has yet to be identified. One base away there is no much larger clone; base qualities are not given. V gives up 2 bases and J gives up 4 bases, and the segment between their germline ends measures 18 bases. CDR1 and CDR2 were assigned from the germline V gene as MGHRA and YSYEKL. The CDR3 covers 17 residues, taking in both the cysteine and the phenylalanine. The only DNA kept is the CDR3, 51 bases in frame from the first base. The listed sequencing device is Illumina HiSeq 2500. Quantitative 5'-RACE with molecular barcodes was used to prepare TCR beta libraries. Per the authors' processing: To identify disease-linked TCR variants, a new computational method was used, one built on a probabilistic model of VDJ rearrangement. TCRdb trimmed the raw reads at Q25, called clones with MiXCR and kept productive beta chains. Identical CDR3 proteins give one entry, which carries the most common genes and DNA. TCRdb, rather than the study authors, made the V and J calls. This sample is represented by about 800,000 distinct CDR3 sequences; roughly 12% of them were singletons. The top ten constitute roughly 0.51% of the sample.

This sample stems from a study of CD8 T cells in ankylosing spondylitis (dated by TCRdb to the late 2010s). A note on the overall study: The study set out to find disease-linked TCR variants by profiling T cell receptor beta repertoires in ankylosing spondylitis patients and healthy donors. Peripheral blood was sampled, and synovial fluid was additionally collected from ankylosing spondylitis patients. In total, the full study cohort was made up of some 110 healthy donors and approximately 27 ankylosing spondylitis patients. Here is what the overall study found, with its caveats: Some motif variants were previously reported in synovial fluid and blood of reactive arthritis patients, suggesting common disease-initiation mechanisms. The disease-linked clones showed a CD8+ phenotype and occurred at relatively low frequencies in peripheral blood. The disease-linked clones were reported as significantly enriched in matched synovial fluid samples from ankylosing spondylitis patients. Blood from ankylosing spondylitis patients appeared to be characterized by a TCR beta motif made up of about 8 highly homologous amino acid variants.

The receptor was isolated from a male donor with ankylosing spondylitis. The rearranged chain carries TRBV4-1 and TRBJ1-3; a confident D gene designation cannot be given. Sequenced material: blood, either unsorted or a sorted T cell fraction (not recorded which). The nucleotides are TGCGCCAGCAGCCAAAGGACGCTGGGGAGGTTGGGAAACACCATATATTTT. It encodes CASSQRTLGRLGNTIYF.